The rows below give T cell receptor beta chains drawn from one sample of a study of identical twins. TCRdb passed the 5' RACE reads through MiXCR, listing each CDR3 protein once. The sample yields 1,800,000 or so distinct CDR3 sequences, less than 35% seen once. The specimen was cord blood. The receptors originated from a newborn girl in good health. CDR3s leave out the opening cysteine and the closing phenylalanine or tryptophan. Fields, in order: CDR3 protein, J gene, V gene.

CDR3: ASSLLIPFRLAGTSYSEQF
J: TRBJ2-1
V: TRBV27

CDR3: ASSLGLGSGETQY
J: TRBJ2-5
V: TRBV5-1

CDR3: SVQTGNSNQPQH
J: TRBJ1-5
V: TRBV29-1

CDR3: ASSLREGLFYEQY
J: TRBJ2-7
V: TRBV11-2

CDR3: ASSQVATAEKLF
J: TRBJ1-4
V: TRBV14

CDR3: SASGRGLYGYT
J: TRBJ1-2
V: TRBV20-1

CDR3: SAVRGGSYNEQY
J: TRBJ2-7
V: TRBV20-1

CDR3: AISERGGQSYNSPLH
J: TRBJ1-6
V: TRBV10-3

CDR3: SVEDRGGPDTQY
J: TRBJ2-3
V: TRBV29-1

CDR3: ASTGVLNYNEQF
J: TRBJ2-1
V: TRBV5-1

CDR3: ASRNGTSYNEQF
J: TRBJ2-1
V: TRBV27

CDR3: ASSEIAGLSYNEQF
J: TRBJ2-1
V: TRBV25-1

CDR3: SVERTDRYGYT
J: TRBJ1-2
V: TRBV29-1

CDR3: ASEGGKDTQY
J: TRBJ2-3
V: TRBV7-9

CDR3: SGQRTAGNSPLH
J: TRBJ1-6
V: TRBV20-1

CDR3: SASNPLAVEQY
J: TRBJ2-4
V: TRBV20-1

CDR3: ASISTGHAEAF
J: TRBJ1-1
V: TRBV28

CDR3: ASRPGQGVATNEKLF
J: TRBJ1-4
V: TRBV6-6

CDR3: SARVTSGPIYNEQF
J: TRBJ2-1
V: TRBV20-1

CDR3: ASSGTGVTYEQY
J: TRBJ2-7
V: TRBV28

CDR3: ASSVGVGLWEQF
J: TRBJ2-1
V: TRBV9

CDR3: ASSWDRAYYNEQY
J: TRBJ2-5
V: TRBV27

CDR3: ASSLTGKNYGYT
J: TRBJ1-2
V: TRBV7-9

CDR3: ASSLAGLGYNEQF
J: TRBJ2-1
V: TRBV7-2

CDR3: ASSSREANTEAF
J: TRBJ1-1
V: TRBV28

CDR3: ASSFATDRGRGYT
J: TRBJ1-2
V: TRBV7-9

CDR3: ASSSRIGGGHNEQF
J: TRBJ2-1
V: TRBV11-2

CDR3: ASSLASPTSGGNNEQF
J: TRBJ2-1
V: TRBV5-1

CDR3: ASSQDLAEGGYGYT
J: TRBJ1-2
V: TRBV4-1

CDR3: ASSTSSGAPIKQY
J: TRBJ2-7
V: TRBV3-1

CDR3: ASSPGQGLGQY
J: TRBJ2-5
V: TRBV5-1

CDR3: ASGTRNQPQH
J: TRBJ1-5
V: TRBV7-8

CDR3: ASSKEIPDTGELF
J: TRBJ2-2
V: TRBV4-2

CDR3: ATSDWGQVGDTQY
J: TRBJ2-3
V: TRBV24-1

CDR3: ASSNRLAGTDTQY
J: TRBJ2-3
V: TRBV7-9

CDR3: ASSGWTDENTEAF
J: TRBJ1-1
V: TRBV5-6

CDR3: ASSVRTGADTQY
J: TRBJ2-3
V: TRBV6-2/TRBV6-3

CDR3: ATPGGTGYT
J: TRBJ1-2
V: TRBV25-1

CDR3: AISERVQETQY
J: TRBJ2-5
V: TRBV10-3

CDR3: ASSYAPTWGGETQY
J: TRBJ2-5
V: TRBV6-5

CDR3: ASSLDGPYEQY
J: TRBJ2-7
V: TRBV5-1

CDR3: ASSSVRDMFYEQY
J: TRBJ2-7
V: TRBV5-6

CDR3: ASSSDLRGEGYGYT
J: TRBJ1-2
V: TRBV6-6

CDR3: SARSQLPYSNQPQH
J: TRBJ1-5
V: TRBV20-1

CDR3: ASSLGTALTRSSYNSPLH
J: TRBJ1-6
V: TRBV11-2

CDR3: SASSRELADTQY
J: TRBJ2-3
V: TRBV20-1

CDR3: ASSLAIGEKLF
J: TRBJ1-4
V: TRBV7-6

CDR3: ASSCPPSGPTDTQY
J: TRBJ2-3
V: TRBV28

CDR3: ATSETGGGDEQF
J: TRBJ2-1
V: TRBV24-1

CDR3: AISAGTGGEQY
J: .
V: TRBV10-3

CDR3: ASSLVRAGEQY
J: TRBJ2-7
V: TRBV5-1

CDR3: ASSGGLAGVRDTQY
J: TRBJ2-3
V: TRBV6-1

CDR3: SARDGDRGSYEQY
J: TRBJ2-7
V: TRBV20-1

CDR3: ASSPTAGNIQY
J: TRBJ2-4
V: TRBV11-2